The clone carrying this T cell receptor beta chain has just one count. Antigen specificity is unknown. These data come from a study of T cell responses to AZD1222 COVID-19 vaccine. Study at large: The study pooled second doses at about 4 or about 12 weeks. Notes on the study in general: Mapped onto spike, vaccine-associated CD4 TCRs spanned it and were dominant at 160-218 and 743-854. Sampling that yielded the repertoires occurred only after the peak T cell response. Donors were mostly white British, more females; clonal diversity possibly underestimated.

Germline CDR1 is GTSNPN and CDR2 is SVGIG (reference sequence). This CDR3 is 13 amino acids long. V dropped 3 bases and J dropped 7 bases, with 10 bases sitting between them. TCRdb keeps only in-frame clones here, not all; method: immunoSEQ multiplex PCR. The sample carries about 150,000 clones, 80% to 95% recorded once. This sequence was found in an adult in good health. Sequenced material: peripheral blood, taken on day 0 of AZD1222 vaccination. The chain joins TRBV30 to TRBJ1-6, with a weak D call TRBD1 (5 bases). CDR3 in amino acids: CAWRRDPNSPLHF. The CDR3 DNA reads TGTGCCTGGAGGCGGGACCCCAATTCACCCCTCCACTTT.